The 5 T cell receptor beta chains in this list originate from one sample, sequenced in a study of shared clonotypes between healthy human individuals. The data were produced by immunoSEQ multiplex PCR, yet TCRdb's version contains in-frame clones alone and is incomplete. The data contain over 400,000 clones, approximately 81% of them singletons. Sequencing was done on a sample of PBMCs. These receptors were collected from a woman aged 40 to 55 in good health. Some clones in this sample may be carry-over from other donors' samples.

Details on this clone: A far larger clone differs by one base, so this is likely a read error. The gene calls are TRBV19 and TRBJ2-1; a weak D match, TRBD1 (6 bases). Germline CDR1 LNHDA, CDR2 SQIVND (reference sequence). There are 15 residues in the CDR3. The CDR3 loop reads CAGSIGHRVANEQFF. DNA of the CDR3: TGTGCCGGTAGTATAGGCCACAGGGTGGCAAATGAGCAGTTCTTC.

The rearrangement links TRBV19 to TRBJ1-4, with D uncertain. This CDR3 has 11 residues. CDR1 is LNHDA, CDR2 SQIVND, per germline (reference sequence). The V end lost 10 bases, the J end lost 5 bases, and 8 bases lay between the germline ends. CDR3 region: CATGPNEKLFF. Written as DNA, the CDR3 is TGTGCCACTGGCCCGAATGAAAAACTGTTTTTT. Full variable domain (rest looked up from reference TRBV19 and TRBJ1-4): DGGITQSPKYLFRKEGQNVTLSCEQNLNHDAMYWYRQDPGQGLRLIYYSQIVNDFQKGDIAEGYSVSREKKESFPLTVTSAQKNPTAFYLCATGPNEKLFFGSGTQLSVL.

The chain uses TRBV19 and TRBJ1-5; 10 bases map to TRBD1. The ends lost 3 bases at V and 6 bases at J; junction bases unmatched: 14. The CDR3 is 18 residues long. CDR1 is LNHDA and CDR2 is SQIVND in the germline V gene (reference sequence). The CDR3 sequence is CASSIYLGTGEVGQPQHF. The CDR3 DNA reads TGTGCCAGTAGTATTTATCTCGGGACAGGGGAGGTAGGTCAGCCCCAGCATTTT.

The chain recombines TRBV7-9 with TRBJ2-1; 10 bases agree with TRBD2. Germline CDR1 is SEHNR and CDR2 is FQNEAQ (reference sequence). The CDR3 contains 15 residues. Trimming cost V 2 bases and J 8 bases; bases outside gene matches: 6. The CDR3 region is CASSLSPSGSYEQFF. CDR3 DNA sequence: TGTGCCAGCAGCTTATCGCCTAGCGGGAGCTATGAGCAGTTCTTC.

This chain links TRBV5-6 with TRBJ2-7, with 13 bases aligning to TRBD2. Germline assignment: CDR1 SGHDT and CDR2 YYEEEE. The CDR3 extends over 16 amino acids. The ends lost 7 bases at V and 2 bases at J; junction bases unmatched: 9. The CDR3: CASQAGTSGNTYEQYF. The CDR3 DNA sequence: TGTGCCAGCCAAGCCGGGACTAGCGGGAATACCTACGAGCAGTACTTC.